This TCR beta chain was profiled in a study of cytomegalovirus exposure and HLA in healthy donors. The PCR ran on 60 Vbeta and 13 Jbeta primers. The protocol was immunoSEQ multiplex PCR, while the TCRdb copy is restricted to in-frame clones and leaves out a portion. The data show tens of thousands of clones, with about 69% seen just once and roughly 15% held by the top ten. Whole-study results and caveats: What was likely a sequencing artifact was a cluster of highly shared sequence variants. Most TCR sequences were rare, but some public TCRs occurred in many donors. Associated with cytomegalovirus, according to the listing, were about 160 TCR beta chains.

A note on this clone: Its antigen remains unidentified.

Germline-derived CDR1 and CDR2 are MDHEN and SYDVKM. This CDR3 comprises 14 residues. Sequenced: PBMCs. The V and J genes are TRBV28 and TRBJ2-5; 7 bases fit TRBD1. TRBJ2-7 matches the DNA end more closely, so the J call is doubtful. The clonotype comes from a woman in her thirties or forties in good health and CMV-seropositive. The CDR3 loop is CASSARQGVHEQYF. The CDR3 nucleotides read TGTGCCAGCAGTGCCCGGCAGGGGGTACACGAGCAGTACTTC.